These 4 T cell receptor beta chains share one sample of origin, sequenced in a study of beta chain features in type 1 diabetes. What was sequenced were expressed TCRB transcripts, since all of the isolated RNA had been reverse transcribed. TCRdb keeps only in-frame clones here, not all; method: immunoSEQ multiplex PCR. Of about 320,000 clones listed, 12% to 15% are singletons. Material for sequencing was central memory CD4+ T cells from blood. Every receptor here comes from a man aged 25-45 years in good health.

This clone was seen a few times. The chain uses TRBV7-2 and TRBJ2-7; the D gene is possibly TRBD1 (7 bases). Germline lookup yields CDR1 SGHTA and CDR2 FQGNSA. The CDR3 totals 15 residues. The ends were cut back, 5 bases at V and 2 bases at J, with 16 bases in the middle. CDR3 sequence: CASSRGTASPYEQYF. The CDR3 coding sequence is TGTGCCAGCAGCCGGGGGACAGCGTCACCCTACGAGCAGTACTTC.

This clone was counted a few times. The sample contains more than one DNA sequence encoding this CDR3. The genes are TRBV30 and TRBJ2-5, with D unclear. Germline V gene data show CDR1 as GTSNPN and CDR2 as SVGIG (reference sequence). V lost 0 bases and J 3 bases, leaving 2 bases between the germline ends. The CDR3 sequence is 11 residues long. CDR3 loop: CAWSVKETQYF. The CDR3 region has the DNA TGTGCCTGGAGTGTCAAAGAGACCCAGTACTTC.

On this clone: A read error may account for a junction end that differs from germline. This chain joins TRBV5-4 and TRBJ1-4; 9 bases line up with TRBD1. Looked up from germline, CDR1 is SGHNT and CDR2 is YYREEE (reference sequence). The CDR3 spans 15 residues. The chain's CDR3 is CASSQAGTGTEKLFF. CDR3 DNA sequence: TGCGCCAGCAGCCAGGCCGGGACAGGGACTGAAAAACTGTTTTTT.

The chain has TRBV7-2 and TRBJ2-1; the match to TRBD2 covers 10 bases. Germline CDR1 SGHTA, CDR2 FQGNSA. The ends lost 4 bases at V and 6 bases at J; junction bases unmatched: 6. CDR3 length equals 15 residues. In DNA, the CDR3 is TGTGCCAGCAGCTGGGCTAGCGGGAGTGGCAATGAGCAGTTCTTC. It is translated as CASSWASGSGNEQFF.